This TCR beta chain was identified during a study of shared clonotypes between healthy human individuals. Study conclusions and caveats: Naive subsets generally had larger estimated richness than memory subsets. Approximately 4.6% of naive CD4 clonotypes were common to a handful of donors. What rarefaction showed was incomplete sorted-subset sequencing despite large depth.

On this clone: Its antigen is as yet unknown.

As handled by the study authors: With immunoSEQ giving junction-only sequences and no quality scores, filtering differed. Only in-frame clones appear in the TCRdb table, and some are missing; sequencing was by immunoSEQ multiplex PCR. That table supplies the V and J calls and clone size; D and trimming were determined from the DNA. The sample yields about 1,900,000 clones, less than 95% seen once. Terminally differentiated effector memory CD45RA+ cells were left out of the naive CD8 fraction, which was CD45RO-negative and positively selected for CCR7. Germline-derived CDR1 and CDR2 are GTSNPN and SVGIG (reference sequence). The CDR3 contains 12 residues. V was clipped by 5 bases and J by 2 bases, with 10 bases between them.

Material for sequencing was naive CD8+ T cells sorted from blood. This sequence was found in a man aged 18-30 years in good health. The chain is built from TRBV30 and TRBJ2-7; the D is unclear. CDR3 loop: CAWDSDTYEQYF. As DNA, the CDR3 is TGTGCCTGGGACTCTGATACCTACGAGCAGTACTTC.